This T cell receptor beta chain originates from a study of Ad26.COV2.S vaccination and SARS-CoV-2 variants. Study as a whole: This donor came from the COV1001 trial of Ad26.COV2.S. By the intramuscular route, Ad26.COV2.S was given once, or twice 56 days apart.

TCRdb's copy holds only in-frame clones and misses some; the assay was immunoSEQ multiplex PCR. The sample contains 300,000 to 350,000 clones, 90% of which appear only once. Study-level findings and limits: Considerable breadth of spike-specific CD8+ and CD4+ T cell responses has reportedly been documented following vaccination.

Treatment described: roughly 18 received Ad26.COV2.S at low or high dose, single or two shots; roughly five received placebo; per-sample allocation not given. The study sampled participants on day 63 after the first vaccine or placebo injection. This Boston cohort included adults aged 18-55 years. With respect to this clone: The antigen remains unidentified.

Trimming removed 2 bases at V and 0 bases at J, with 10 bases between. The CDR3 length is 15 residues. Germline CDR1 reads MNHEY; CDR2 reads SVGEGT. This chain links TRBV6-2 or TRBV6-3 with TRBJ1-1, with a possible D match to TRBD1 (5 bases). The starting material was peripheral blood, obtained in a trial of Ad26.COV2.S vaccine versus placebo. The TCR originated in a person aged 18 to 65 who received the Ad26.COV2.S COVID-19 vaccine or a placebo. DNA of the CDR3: TGTGCCAGCAGTTACAAGCAGGGCTTGAACACTGAAGCTTTCTTT. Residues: CASSYKQGLNTEAFF.